Listed below are T cell receptor beta chains from one sample, sequenced in a study of blood T cell repertoires in COVID-19. This table comes from immunoSEQ multiplex PCR, and its TCRdb copy is limited to in-frame clones, with some not included. In the table there are around 150,000 clones, approximately 90% of which are singletons. What was sequenced was peripheral blood. These receptors came from a woman in her thirties or forties with acute or convalescent COVID-19. Both conserved end residues are part of each CDR3. Each record gives: J gene, clone size, V gene, D gene, CDR3 DNA, CDR3 protein. The D gene is left open where the match is weak. Part of the rows lack a size; the others show once, few, many or a class for expanded clones.

TRBJ1-1 | once | TRBV28 | NA | TGTGCCAGCAGTTTAGGGGGGGGGAACACTGAAGCTTTCTTT | CASSLGGGNTEAFF
TRBJ1-1 | NA | TRBV19 | TRBD1 | TGTGCCAGTAGTTACAGGGGGTTTCGGGACACTGAAGCTTTCTTT | CASSYRGFRDTEAFF
TRBJ1-2 | NA | TRBV6-5 | TRBD1 | TGTGCCAGCAGCTCATATGCGGACAGGTTCTATGGCTACACCTTC | CASSSYADRFYGYTF
TRBJ1-4 | NA | TRBV6-5 | NA | TGTGCCAGCAGCCAGGACCGGCGGGGTGAAAAACTGTTTTTT | CASSQDRRGEKLFF
TRBJ2-6 | NA | TRBV27 | NA | TGTGCCAGCAGGATGACAGGGTCGGGGCGGGGAGGTGGGGCCAACGTCCTGACTTTC | CASRMTGSGRGGGANVLTF
TRBJ2-1 | NA | TRBV7-8 | NA | TGTGCCAGCAGCTTAGTAACATCGCCCGAGCAGTTCTTC | CASSLVTSPEQFF
TRBJ2-3 | NA | TRBV10-3 | TRBD1 | TGTGCCACCCGGACAGGTTTTCTCACAGATACGCAGTATTTT | CATRTGFLTDTQYF
TRBJ1-1 | NA | TRBV6-2/TRBV6-3 | NA | TGTGCCAGCAGCCCAACCTGGACAGTCCTGAACACTGAAGCTTTCTTT | CASSPTWTVLNTEAFF
TRBJ1-3 | NA | TRBV7-6 | TRBD1 | TGTGCCAGCAGCTTAGGTTCCGGGACAGGGGAGGGAAACACCATATATTTT | CASSLGSGTGEGNTIYF
TRBJ2-7 | NA | TRBV28 | TRBD1 | TGTGCCAGCAGCGAGACAGGGGGAATCGAGCAGTACTTC | CASSETGGIEQYF
TRBJ2-3 | NA | TRBV7-2 | NA | TGTGCCAGCAGCTTATTACCAGCGGGCACAGATACGCAGTATTTT | CASSLLPAGTDTQYF
TRBJ1-4 | NA | TRBV3-1/TRBV3-2 | NA | TGTGCCAGCAGCCAAGGGCGGGGAGGACTGTTTTTT | CASSQGRGGLFF